This T cell receptor (beta chain) is from a study of blood T cell repertoires in COVID-19. Study-level background: The United States, Italy and Spain supplied acute and convalescent COVID-19 samples. PBMCs, B-cell-depleted T cells, or T cells were the source of the cDNA or gDNA that made up the material.

This CDR3 region has 12 residues. The germline V gene encodes CDR1 SGDLS and CDR2 YYNGEE. Trimming took off 3 bases at V and 4 bases at J, with 7 bases between the two ends. The protocol was immunoSEQ multiplex PCR, while the TCRdb copy is restricted to in-frame clones and leaves out a portion. The data show about 190,000 clones, 84% seen once. The source of this sequence is a human donor in a cohort sampled during active COVID-19. The J gene is TRBJ1-1, the V gene TRBV9; D call uncertain. The specimen sequenced was peripheral blood. CDR3: CASSESVTEAFF. The CDR3 DNA is TGTGCCAGCAGCGAGTCGGTCACTGAAGCTTTCTTT.